This record covers a single TCR beta chain. The record originates from a study of Tregs in tolerant kidney transplant recipients. CD4+CD25+CD127- Tregs, CD4+CD25- non-Tregs, CD4 and CD8 cells were sorted. Germline V gene lookup returns CDR1 SGHAT and CDR2 FQNNGV. This CDR3 has 15 amino acids. Trimming removed 5 bases at V and 5 bases at J, with 19 bases between. The protocol was immunoSEQ multiplex PCR, while the TCRdb copy is restricted to in-frame clones and leaves out a portion. The sample includes roughly 250,000 clones, 80% to 85% of them seen just once. Sequencing used CD4+ T cells from blood. The chain couples TRBV11-2 to TRBJ2-7; D may correspond to TRBD1 or TRBD2 (5 bases each). The clonotype originates from a human donor in good health. Written as DNA, the CDR3 is TGTGCCAGCAGCCCCCGACCGGGACGTGGGGACGAGCAGTACTTC. Translating it yields CASSPRPGRGDEQYF.